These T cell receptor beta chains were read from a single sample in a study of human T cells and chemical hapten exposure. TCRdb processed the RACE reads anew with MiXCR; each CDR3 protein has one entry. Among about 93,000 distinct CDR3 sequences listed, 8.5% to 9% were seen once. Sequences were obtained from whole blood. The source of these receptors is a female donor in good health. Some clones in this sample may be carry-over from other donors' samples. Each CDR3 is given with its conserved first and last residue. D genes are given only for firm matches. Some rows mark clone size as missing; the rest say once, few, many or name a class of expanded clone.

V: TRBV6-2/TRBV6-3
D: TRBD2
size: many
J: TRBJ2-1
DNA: TGTGCCAGCAGTTACTCTAGGACTAGCGGCAATGAGCAGTTCTTC
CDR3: CASSYSRTSGNEQFF

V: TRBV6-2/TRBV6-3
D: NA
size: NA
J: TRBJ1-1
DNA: TGTGCCAGCAGTTACTCCCCTCAAGCTCCAGGCACTGAAGCTTTCTTT
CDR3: CASSYSPQAPGTEAFF

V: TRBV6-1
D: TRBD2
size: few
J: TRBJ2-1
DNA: TGTGCCAGCAACCCGACTAGCTTGGACAATGAGCAGTTCTTC
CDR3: CASNPTSLDNEQFF

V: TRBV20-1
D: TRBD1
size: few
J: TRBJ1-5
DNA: TGCAGTGCTCAGGACAGGGCCCTCAATCAGCCCCAGCATTTT
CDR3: CSAQDRALNQPQHF

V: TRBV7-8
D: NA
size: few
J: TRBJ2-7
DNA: TGTGCCAGCAGCCCATCTCCAGGGTACGAGCAGTACTTC
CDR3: CASSPSPGYEQYF

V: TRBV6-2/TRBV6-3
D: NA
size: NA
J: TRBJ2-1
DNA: TGTGCCAGCAGTTACCGACTAGATTCCTACAATGAGCAGTTCTTC
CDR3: CASSYRLDSYNEQFF

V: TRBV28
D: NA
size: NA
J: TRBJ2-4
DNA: TGTGCCAGCAGGGGTTGGACGGCAACCAAAAACATTCAGTACTTC
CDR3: CASRGWTATKNIQYF

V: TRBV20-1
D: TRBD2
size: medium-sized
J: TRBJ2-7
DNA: TGCAGTGCCCCAAGGGGACTAGAGGGGATTAAGCAGTACTTC
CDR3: CSAPRGLEGIKQYF

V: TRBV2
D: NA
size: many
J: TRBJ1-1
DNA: TGTGCCAGCAAGTATCGGCAGAACACTGAAGCTTTCTTT
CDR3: CASKYRQNTEAFF

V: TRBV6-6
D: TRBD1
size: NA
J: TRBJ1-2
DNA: TGTGCCAGCAGTTCAGGGGGCGATGGCTGCACCTTC
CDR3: CASSSGGDGCTF

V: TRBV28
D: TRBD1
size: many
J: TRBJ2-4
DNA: TGTGCCAGCAGGTTACAGGGGGCTTACATTCAGTACTTC
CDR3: CASRLQGAYIQYF

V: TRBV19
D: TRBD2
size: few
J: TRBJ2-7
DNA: TGTGCCAGTAGTACCTCCTTGGCGGGAGGACCGGACGAGCAGTACTTC
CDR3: CASSTSLAGGPDEQYF

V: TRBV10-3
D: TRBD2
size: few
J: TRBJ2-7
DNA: TGTGCCATCAGTGGGGAGGGTTCGGACGAGCAGTACTTC
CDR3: CAISGEGSDEQYF

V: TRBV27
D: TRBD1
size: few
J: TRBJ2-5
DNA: TGTGCCAGCAGGGACAGGGCAGAGACCCAGTACTTC
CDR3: CASRDRAETQYF

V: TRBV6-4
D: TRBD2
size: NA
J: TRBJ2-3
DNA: TGTGCCAGCAGTGAGACTAGCGGCACAGATACGCAGTATTTT
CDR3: CASSETSGTDTQYF

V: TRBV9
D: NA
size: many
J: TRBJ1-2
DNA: TGTGCCAGCAGTGAGGGTCCTAACTATGGCTACACCTTC
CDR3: CASSEGPNYGYTF

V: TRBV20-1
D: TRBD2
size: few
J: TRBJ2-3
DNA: TGCAGTGCTAGAGATATTAAGCGGGGTCACGATACGCAGTATTTT
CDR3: CSARDIKRGHDTQYF

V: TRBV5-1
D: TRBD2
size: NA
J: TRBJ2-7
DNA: TGCGCCAGCAGCTTGGGGCTAGCGGGAGTTTACGAGCAGTACTTC
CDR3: CASSLGLAGVYEQYF

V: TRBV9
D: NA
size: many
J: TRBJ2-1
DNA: TGTGCCAGCAGCGTAGGATCGGATCCTCACCGTCAGTTCTTC
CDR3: CASSVGSDPHRQFF

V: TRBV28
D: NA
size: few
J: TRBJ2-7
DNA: TGTGCCAGCAGTTCGGGGGGCCGATCAGGGGAGCAGTACTTC
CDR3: CASSSGGRSGEQYF

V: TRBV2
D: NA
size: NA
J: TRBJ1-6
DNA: TGTGCCAGCGGTGAGGTCGGGGGAGGGAGGTCACCCCTCCACTTT
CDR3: CASGEVGGGRSPLHF

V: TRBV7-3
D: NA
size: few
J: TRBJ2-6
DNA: TGTGCCAGCAGCGGGACCCCTGGGGCCAACGTCCTGACTTTC
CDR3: CASSGTPGANVLTF

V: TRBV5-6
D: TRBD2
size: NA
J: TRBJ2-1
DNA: TGTGCCAGCAGCTTGGAAGTGCGGGAGGGCCGTGTCGATGAGCAGTTCTTC
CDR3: CASSLEVREGRVDEQFF

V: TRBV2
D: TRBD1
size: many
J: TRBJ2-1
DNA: TGTGCCAGCATAGAGGACAGGGGCAACAATGAGCAGTTCTTC
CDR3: CASIEDRGNNEQFF

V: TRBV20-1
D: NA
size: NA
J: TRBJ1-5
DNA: TGCAGTGCTAGAGATTTGGCAGGGAGTCAGCCCCAGCATTTT
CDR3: CSARDLAGSQPQHF

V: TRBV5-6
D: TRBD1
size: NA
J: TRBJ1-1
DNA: TGTGCCAGCAGCTTGTACAGGGGAACTGAAGCTTTCTTT
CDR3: CASSLYRGTEAFF

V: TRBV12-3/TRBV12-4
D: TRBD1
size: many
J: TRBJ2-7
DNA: TGTGCCAGCAGCCTAGGGACAGGGGGAATTCGGGACGAGCAGTACTTC
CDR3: CASSLGTGGIRDEQYF

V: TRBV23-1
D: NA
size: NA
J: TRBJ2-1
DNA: TGCGCCAGCAGTCATGGGCCAGGGAGGCTCTTC
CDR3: CASSHGPGRLF

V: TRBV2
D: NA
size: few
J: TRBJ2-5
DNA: TGTGCCAGCAGTTATGGACAGAACCAAGAGACCCAGTACTTC
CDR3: CASSYGQNQETQYF

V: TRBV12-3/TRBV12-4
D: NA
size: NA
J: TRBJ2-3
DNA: TGTGCCAGCAGTTTAGGGGTGGGAAGAACAGATACGCAGTATTTT
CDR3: CASSLGVGRTDTQYF

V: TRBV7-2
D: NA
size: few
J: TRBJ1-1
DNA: TGTGCCAGCACCCCCCACAGGGCCCTCACTGAAGCTTTCTTT
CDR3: CASTPHRALTEAFF

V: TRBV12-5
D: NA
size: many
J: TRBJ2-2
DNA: TGTGCTAGTGGTTTGTTTCCGGTCTCGGGCACCGGGGAGCTGTTTTTT
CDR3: CASGLFPVSGTGELFF

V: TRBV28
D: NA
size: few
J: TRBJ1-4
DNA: TGTGCCAGCAGTTTATTGGGTGAAAAACTGTTTTTT
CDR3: CASSLLGEKLFF

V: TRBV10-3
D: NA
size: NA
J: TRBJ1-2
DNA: TGTGCCATAGGTGAAGGGGCTAATGGCTACACCTTC
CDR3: CAIGEGANGYTF

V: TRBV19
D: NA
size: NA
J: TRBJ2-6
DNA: TGTGCCAGTAATTCAGGACGTTGGTTTTCACTGAGCTCTGGGGCCAACGTCCTGACTTTC
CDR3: CASNSGRWFSLSSGANVLTF

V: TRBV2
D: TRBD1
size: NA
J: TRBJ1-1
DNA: TGTGCCAGCACTCACCCAGGGGGTAACACTGAAGCTTTCTTT
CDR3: CASTHPGGNTEAFF

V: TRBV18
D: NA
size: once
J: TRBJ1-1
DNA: TGTGCCAGCTCACCACCGAGTACAACTGAAGCTTTCTTT
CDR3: CASSPPSTTEAFF

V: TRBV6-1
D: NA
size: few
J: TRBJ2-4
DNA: TGTGCCAGCAGTGAAGTGACTAGAGACATTCAGTACTTC
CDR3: CASSEVTRDIQYF

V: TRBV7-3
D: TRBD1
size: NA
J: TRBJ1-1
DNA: TGTGCCAGCAGCTTAGGGGACAGGGGACACACTGAAGCTTTCTTT
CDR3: CASSLGDRGHTEAFF

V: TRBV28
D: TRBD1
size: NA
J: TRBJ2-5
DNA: TGTGCCAGCAGCGGACCGGGACAGGGGTTCGAGACCCAGTACTTC
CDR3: CASSGPGQGFETQYF

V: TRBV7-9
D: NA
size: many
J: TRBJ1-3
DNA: TGTGCCAGCAGCTTAGGGTATCCCCCCGGTAACACCATATATTTT
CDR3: CASSLGYPPGNTIYF

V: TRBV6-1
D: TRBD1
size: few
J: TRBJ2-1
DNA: TGTGCCAGCAGTGAAGCGGCTATCTTGGGGACAGGGGCCTTTGCCCACAATGAGCAGTTCTTC
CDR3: CASSEAAILGTGAFAHNEQFF